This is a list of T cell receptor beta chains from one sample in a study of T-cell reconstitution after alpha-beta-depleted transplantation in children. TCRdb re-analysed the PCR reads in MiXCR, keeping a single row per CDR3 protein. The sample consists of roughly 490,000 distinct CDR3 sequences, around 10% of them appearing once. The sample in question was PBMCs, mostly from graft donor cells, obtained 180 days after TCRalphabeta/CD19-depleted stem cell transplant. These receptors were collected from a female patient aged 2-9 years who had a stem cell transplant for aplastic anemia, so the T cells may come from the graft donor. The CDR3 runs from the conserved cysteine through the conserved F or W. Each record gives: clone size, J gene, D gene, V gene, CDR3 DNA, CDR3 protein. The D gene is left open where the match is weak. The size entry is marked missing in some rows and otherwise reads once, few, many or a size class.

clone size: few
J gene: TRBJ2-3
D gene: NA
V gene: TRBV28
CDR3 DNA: TGTGCCAGCTCGGCAGGGGATACAGATACGCAGTATTTT
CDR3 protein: CASSAGDTDTQYF

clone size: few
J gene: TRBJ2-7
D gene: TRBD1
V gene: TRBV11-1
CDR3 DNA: TGTGCCAGCAACCGAAGGTCCGGGACAGGACCATTCGACTCCTACGAGCAGTACTTC
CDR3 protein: CASNRRSGTGPFDSYEQYF

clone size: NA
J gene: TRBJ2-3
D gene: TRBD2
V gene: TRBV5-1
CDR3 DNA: TGCGCCAGCAGCTTGGCCGGGGGGACTAGCGGTGATACGCAGTATTTT
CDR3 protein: CASSLAGGTSGDTQYF

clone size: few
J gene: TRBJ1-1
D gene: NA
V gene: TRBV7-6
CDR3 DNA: TGTGCCAGCGGGTGGTACAGGGAGTGGTCGGGGGCTGAAGCTTTCTTT
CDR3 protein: CASGWYREWSGAEAFF

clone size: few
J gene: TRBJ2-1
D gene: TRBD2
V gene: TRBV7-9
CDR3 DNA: TGTGCCAGTGGGGCTAGCGGGAGTTTCTACAATGAGCAGTTCTTC
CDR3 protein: CASGASGSFYNEQFF

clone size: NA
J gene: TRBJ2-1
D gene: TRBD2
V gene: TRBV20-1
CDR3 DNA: TGCAGTGCTGCACCTAGCGGGAGGGACTCCTACAATGAGCAGTTCTTC
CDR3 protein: CSAAPSGRDSYNEQFF

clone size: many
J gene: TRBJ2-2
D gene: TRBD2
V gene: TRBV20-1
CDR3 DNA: TGCAGTGCTAGAGATCTTCTAGCGGGAGGGAACACCGGGGAGCTGTTTTTT
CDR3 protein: CSARDLLAGGNTGELFF

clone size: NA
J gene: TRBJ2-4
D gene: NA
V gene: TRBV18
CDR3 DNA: TGTGCCAGCTCACCACTGGCGACGGGCATCCAGCACATTCAGTACTTC
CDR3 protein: CASSPLATGIQHIQYF

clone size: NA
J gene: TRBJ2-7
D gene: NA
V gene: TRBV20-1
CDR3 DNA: TGCAGTGCTAGAGTACCCATTGGCCCGGGAGTCCCCCCTTCCTACGAGCAGTACTTC
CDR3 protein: CSARVPIGPGVPPSYEQYF

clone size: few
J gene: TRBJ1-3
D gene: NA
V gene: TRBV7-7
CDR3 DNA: TGTGCCAGCAGCGCAGGGACTGGAAACACCATATATTTT
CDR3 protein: CASSAGTGNTIYF

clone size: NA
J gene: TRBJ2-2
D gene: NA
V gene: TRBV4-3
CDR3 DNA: TGCGCCAGCAGCCCCCACGGGGGCCGTACCGGCGGGGAGCTGTTTTTT
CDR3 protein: CASSPHGGRTGGELFF

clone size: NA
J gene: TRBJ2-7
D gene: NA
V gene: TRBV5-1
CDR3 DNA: TGCGCCAGCAGCTTGACACCTAACTACGAGCAGTACTTC
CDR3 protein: CASSLTPNYEQYF

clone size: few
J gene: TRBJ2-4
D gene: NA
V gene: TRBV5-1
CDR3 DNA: TGCGCCAGCAGTGCCAGGGACAGCGGGAGTCGACTAGCCAAAAACATTCAGTACTTC
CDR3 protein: CASSARDSGSRLAKNIQYF

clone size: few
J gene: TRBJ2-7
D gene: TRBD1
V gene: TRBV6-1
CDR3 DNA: TGTGCCAGCAGTACATCCCGGGACAGGCACTACGAGCAGTACTTC
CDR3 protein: CASSTSRDRHYEQYF

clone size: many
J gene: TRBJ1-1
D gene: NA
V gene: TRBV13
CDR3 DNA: TGTGCCAGTCGGATCCGGGGCCTCATGAACACTGAAGCTTTCTTT
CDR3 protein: CASRIRGLMNTEAFF

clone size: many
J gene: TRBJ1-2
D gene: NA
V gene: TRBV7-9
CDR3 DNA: TGTGCCAGCAGAGGAGCGAACTATGGCTACACCTTC
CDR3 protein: CASRGANYGYTF

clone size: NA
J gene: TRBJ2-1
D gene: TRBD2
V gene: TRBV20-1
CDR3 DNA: TGCAGTGCTAGACACCGGACTAGCACGTGCTACAATGAGCAGTTCTTC
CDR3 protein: CSARHRTSTCYNEQFF

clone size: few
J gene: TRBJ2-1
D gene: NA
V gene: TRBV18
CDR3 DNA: TGTGCCAGCTCACGACCGACGGAGAATGAGCAGTTCTTC
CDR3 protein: CASSRPTENEQFF

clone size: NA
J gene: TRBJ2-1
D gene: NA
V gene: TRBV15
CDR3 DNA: TGTGCCACCAGCAGAGGCCAGAGACGGACTACATACAATGAGCAGTTCTTC
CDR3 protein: CATSRGQRRTTYNEQFF

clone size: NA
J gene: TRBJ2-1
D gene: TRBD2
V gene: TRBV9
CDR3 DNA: TGTGCCAGCAGCTTGACTAGCGGGAGGTCTCAGGAGCAGTTCTTC
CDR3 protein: CASSLTSGRSQEQFF

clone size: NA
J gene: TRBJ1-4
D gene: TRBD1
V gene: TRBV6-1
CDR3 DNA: TGTGCCAGCAGTCCCGGTACTGGACAGGGGAATGAAAAACTGTTTTTT
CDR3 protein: CASSPGTGQGNEKLFF

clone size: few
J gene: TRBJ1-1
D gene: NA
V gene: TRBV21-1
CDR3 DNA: TGTGCCAGCAGCCTTGGAGAGGAGAACACTGAAGCTTTCTTT
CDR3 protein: CASSLGEENTEAFF

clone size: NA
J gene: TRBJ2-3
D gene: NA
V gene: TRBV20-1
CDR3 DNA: TGCAGTGCTAGAGAACGGGCTAGCACAGATACGCAGTATTTT
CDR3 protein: CSARERASTDTQYF

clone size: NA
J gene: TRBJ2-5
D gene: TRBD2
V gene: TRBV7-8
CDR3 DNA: TGTGCCAGCAGCTTAGCACGACTAGCGGGAGCCGGGGAGGAGACCCAGTACTTC
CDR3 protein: CASSLARLAGAGEETQYF

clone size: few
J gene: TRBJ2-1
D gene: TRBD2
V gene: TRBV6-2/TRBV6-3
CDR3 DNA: TGTGCCAGCGATGGGGCAGCGGGAGTGTTTTACAATGAGCAGTTCTTC
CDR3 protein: CASDGAAGVFYNEQFF

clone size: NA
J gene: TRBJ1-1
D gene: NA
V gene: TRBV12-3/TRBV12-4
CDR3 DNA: TGTGCCAGCAGAGTCTCGGGGGGCAAGTCTGAAGCTTTCTTT
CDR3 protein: CASRVSGGKSEAFF

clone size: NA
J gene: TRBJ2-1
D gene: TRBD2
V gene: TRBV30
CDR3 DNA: TGTGCCTGGAGTTGGATAGCGGGGACCCCCTACAATGAGCAGTTCTTC
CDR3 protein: CAWSWIAGTPYNEQFF

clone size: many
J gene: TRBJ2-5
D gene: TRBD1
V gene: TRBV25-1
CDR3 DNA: TGTGCCAGCAGTGACCCCGGGACAGGGCGCCAAGAGACCCAGTACTTC
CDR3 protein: CASSDPGTGRQETQYF

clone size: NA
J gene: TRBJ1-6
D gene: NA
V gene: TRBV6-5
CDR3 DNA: TGTGCCAGCAGTTACGGACAGACCTATAATTCACCCCTCCACTTT
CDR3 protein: CASSYGQTYNSPLHF

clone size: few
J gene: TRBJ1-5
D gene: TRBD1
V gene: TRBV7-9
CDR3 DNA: TGTGCCAGCAGCCACGGGACAGTAAATCAGCCCCAGCATTTT
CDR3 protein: CASSHGTVNQPQHF

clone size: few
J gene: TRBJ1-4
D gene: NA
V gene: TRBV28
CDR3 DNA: TGTGCCAGCAGTGCCAAAGGGAGTGAAAAACTGTTTTTT
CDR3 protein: CASSAKGSEKLFF

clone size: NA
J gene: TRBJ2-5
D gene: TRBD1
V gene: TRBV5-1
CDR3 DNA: TGCGCCAGCAGCTCGTGGGACAGGGACTACTACGAGACCCAGTACTTC
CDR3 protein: CASSSWDRDYYETQYF

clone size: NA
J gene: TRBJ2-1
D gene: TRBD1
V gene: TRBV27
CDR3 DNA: TGTGCCACCACCCGTTGGGACAGCTCCTACAATGAGCAGTTCTTC
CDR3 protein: CATTRWDSSYNEQFF

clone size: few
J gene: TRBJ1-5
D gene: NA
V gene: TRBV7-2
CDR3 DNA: TGTGCCAGCAGCTTAGTGGGGGCCGGCAATCAGCCCCAGCATTTT
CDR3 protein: CASSLVGAGNQPQHF

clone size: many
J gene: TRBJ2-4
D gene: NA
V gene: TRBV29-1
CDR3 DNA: NA
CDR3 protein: CSVGGGTPDGNRYF

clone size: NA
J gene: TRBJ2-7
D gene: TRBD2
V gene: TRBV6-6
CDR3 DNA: TGTGCCAGCAATCTAGCGGGATTCCGCGAGCAGTACTTC
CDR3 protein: CASNLAGFREQYF

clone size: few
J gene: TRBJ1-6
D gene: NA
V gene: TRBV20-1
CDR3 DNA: TGCAGTGCTGGAGAGGGTATCAGGCCTTCACCCCTCCACTTT
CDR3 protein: CSAGEGIRPSPLHF

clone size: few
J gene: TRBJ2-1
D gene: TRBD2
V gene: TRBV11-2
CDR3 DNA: TGTGCCAGCAGCTTATTTGGGACTAACCCTAGCTCCTACAATGAGCAGTTCTTC
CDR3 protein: CASSLFGTNPSSYNEQFF

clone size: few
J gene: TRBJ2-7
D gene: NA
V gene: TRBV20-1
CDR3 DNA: TGCAGTGCCGAAGGGGATGCCTCCTACGAGCAGTACTTC
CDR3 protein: CSAEGDASYEQYF

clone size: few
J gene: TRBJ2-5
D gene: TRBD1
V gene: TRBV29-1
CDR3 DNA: TGCAGCGTCCCGCGAGGGGGCCAGACCCAGTACTTC
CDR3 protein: CSVPRGGQTQYF

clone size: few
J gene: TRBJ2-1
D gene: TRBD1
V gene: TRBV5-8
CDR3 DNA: TGTGCCAGCAGCGTTGCAGCGGGACAGGGACACTACAATGAGCAGTTCTTC
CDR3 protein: CASSVAAGQGHYNEQFF

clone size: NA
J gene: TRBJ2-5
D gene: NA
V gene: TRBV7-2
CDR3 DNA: TGTGCCAGCAGTCCGGGGGCCATGGAGACCCAGTACTTC
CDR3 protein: CASSPGAMETQYF

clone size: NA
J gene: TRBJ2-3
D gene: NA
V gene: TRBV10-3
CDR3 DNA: TGTGCCATCGGCCTCGACAGAGTCACAGATACGCAGTATTTT
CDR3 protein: CAIGLDRVTDTQYF

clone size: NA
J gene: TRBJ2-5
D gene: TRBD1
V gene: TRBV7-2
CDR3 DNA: TGTGCCAGCAGCCGGGACAGGGTCGAAGAGACCCAGTACTTC
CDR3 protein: CASSRDRVEETQYF

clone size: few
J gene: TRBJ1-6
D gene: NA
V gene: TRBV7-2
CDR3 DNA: TGTGCCAGCAGTTTTCCCCGGGGCCAATATAATTCACCCCTCCACTTT
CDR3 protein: CASSFPRGQYNSPLHF

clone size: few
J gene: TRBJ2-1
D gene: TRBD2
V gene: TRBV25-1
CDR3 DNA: TGTGCCAGCAGTCGGGCGGGAGTTAATGAGCAGTTCTTC
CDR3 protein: CASSRAGVNEQFF

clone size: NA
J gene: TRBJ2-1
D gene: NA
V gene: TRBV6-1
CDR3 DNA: TGTGCCAGCAGTGCGGCAGGATCCTACAATGAGCAGTTCTTC
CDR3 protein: CASSAAGSYNEQFF

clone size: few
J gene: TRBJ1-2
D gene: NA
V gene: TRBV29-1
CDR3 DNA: TGCAGCGTTAGCATGACAGGTTTAGACTATGGCTACACCTTC
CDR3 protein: CSVSMTGLDYGYTF

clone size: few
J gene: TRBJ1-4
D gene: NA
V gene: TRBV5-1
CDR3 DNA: TGCGCCAGCAGCTTGGGGGTAGGGGGTGCAACTAATGAAAAACTGTTTTTT
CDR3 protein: CASSLGVGGATNEKLFF

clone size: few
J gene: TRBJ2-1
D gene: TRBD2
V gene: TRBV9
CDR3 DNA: TGTGCCAGCAGCGTAAGTTCCAGCGGGAACTACAATGAGCAGTTCTTC
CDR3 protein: CASSVSSSGNYNEQFF

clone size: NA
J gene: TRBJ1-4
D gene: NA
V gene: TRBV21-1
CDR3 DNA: TGTGCCAGCAGCATTGGACAGGGGCCAACTAATGAAAAACTGTTTTTT
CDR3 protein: CASSIGQGPTNEKLFF

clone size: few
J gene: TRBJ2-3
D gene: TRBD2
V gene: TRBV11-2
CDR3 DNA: TGTGCCAGCAGCCCCCTCCAGCCCGGGGGGGGTATGGGTTTCACAGATACGCAGTATTTT
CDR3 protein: CASSPLQPGGGMGFTDTQYF

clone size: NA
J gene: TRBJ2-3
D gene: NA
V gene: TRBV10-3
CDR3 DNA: TGTGCCATCGGACTTTCTAGCACAGATACGCAGTATTTT
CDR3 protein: CAIGLSSTDTQYF

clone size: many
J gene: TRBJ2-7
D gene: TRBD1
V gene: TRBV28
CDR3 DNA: TGTGCCAGCAGTCCCGACAGGGGCTACGAGCAGTACTTC
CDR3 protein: CASSPDRGYEQYF

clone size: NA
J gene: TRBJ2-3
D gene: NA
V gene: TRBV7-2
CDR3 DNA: TGTGCCAGCAGCTTAACGGCGGTCCGGCTAGCTGCTCCAGATACGCAGTATTTT
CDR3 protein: CASSLTAVRLAAPDTQYF